The clone carrying this TCR beta chain occurred a few times. These data originate in a study of shared T cell receptors in the human thymus. Generated by immunoSEQ multiplex PCR, the TCRdb table keeps only in-frame clones and is missing some. Of 700,000 or so clones in the sample, over 75% were seen once. V lost 5 bases and J 1 base, leaving 24 bases between the germline ends. Germline assignment: CDR1 SGHAT and CDR2 FQNNGV. The CDR3 has 19 residues. The sample was also linked to a second study, of human thymus T cells. As that report states: Corrective heart surgery yielded resections, and these provided the thymus tissue.

This rearrangement joins TRBV11-2 to TRBJ1-5; tentative D call: TRBD1 (6 bases). The sequenced sample consisted of thymocytes. The clonotype comes from a girl less than two years old with a congenital heart defect. The CDR3 bases are TGTGCCAGCAGCGAGCTTAACCTGGGGGCGCGGACAAGCAATCAGCCCCAGCATTTT. Protein sequence: CASSELNLGARTSNQPQHF. Supplemented by reference TRBV11-2 and TRBJ1-5, the full variable domain reads EAGVAQSPRYKIIEKRQSVAFWCNPISGHATLYWYQQILGQGPKLLIQFQNNGVVDDSQLPKDRFSAERLKGVDSTLKIQPAKLEDSAVYLCASSELNLGARTSNQPQHFGDGTRLSIL.